The 29 T cell receptor beta chains below were found in one sample sequenced in a study of prognosis after radiotherapy for stage I lung cancer. The study amplified the TCR beta CDR3 region from genomic DNA. This amplification was carried out by two rounds of multiplex PCR. Primers specific to each TRBV and TRBJ gene drove first-round PCR. TCRdb re-analysed the multiplex PCR reads in MiXCR, keeping a single row per CDR3 protein. The data show about 15,000 distinct CDR3 sequences, about 47% seen once. The sample in question was PBMCs, obtained before or after stereotactic body radiation therapy (not recorded which). The receptors come from a donor at least 50 years old with non-small cell lung cancer.

Of note for this clonotype: A far larger clone is one base from this, pointing to a likely read error. The gene calls are TRBV6-6 and TRBJ2-7; D possibly corresponds to TRBD1 (5 bases). V was clipped by 0 bases and J by 9 bases, with 9 bases between them. Per germline, CDR1 MNHNY and CDR2 SVGAGI (reference sequence). The CDR3 covers 12 residues. Here the CDR3 DNA reads TGTGCCAGCAGTTACTCAGGGGAAGGGCAGTACTTC. Its translation: CASSYSGEGQYF.

The chain joins TRBV11-2 to TRBJ1-1; D is unclear. V was shortened by 6 bases and J by 5 bases, with 10 bases between the two germline ends. CDR3 size: 12 residues. CDR1 SGHAT and CDR2 FQNNGV come from the germline V gene. The CDR3 protein is CASSPDSTEAFF. CDR3 DNA: TGTGCCAGCAGTCCCGACTCGACTGAAGCTTTCTTT. Using reference TRBV11-2 and TRBJ1-1 for the parts outside the CDR3, the full variable domain is EAGVAQSPRYKIIEKRQSVAFWCNPISGHATLYWYQQILGQGPKLLIQFQNNGVVDDSQLPKDRFSAERLKGVDSTLKIQPAKLEDSAVYLCASSPDSTEAFFGQGTRLTVV.

This clonotype is categorized as medium-sized. This chain's CDR3 is CASSPGTSGYEQYF. The DNA of the CDR3 is TGTGCCAGTAGCCCGGGGACTAGCGGCTACGAGCAGTACTTC. The chain joins TRBV19 to TRBJ2-7; 11 bases align to TRBD2. Trimming cost V 6 bases and J 3 bases; bases outside gene matches: 4. This CDR3 has 14 amino acids. Germline V gene sequence: CDR1 LNHDA, CDR2 SQIVND (reference sequence). The variable domain in full, with the rest retrieved from reference TRBV19 and TRBJ2-7, is DGGITQSPKYLFRKEGQNVTLSCEQNLNHDAMYWYRQDPGQGLRLIYYSQIVNDFQKGDIAEGYSVSREKKESFPLTVTSAQKNPTAFYLCASSPGTSGYEQYFGPGTRLTVT.

This sequence joins TRBV28 and TRBJ1-2; TRBD1 might be the D (6 bases). CDR1 and CDR2 (germline): MDHEN, SYDVKM. This CDR3 is 12 amino acids long. This chain's CDR3 is CVSSLKQGDYTF. The CDR3 DNA follows: TGTGTCAGTAGTTTAAAACAGGGTGACTACACCTTC.

By its share, this clonotype is medium-sized. The chain has TRBV7-9 and TRBJ2-7, with TRBD1 matching over 9 bases. CDR1 is SEHNR and CDR2 is FQNEAQ in the germline V gene (reference sequence). This CDR3 has 15 residues. V shed 3 bases and J 5 bases; nucleotides not matched to a gene: 8. CDR3 nucleotides: TGTGCCAGCAGCTTCCTCCGGACAGGGGCCCACGAGCAGTACTTC. Its translation: CASSFLRTGAHEQYF.

As to this clonotype: Possible read error: a much larger clone is one base away. This chain joins TRBV10-2 and TRBJ1-2; 9 bases are shared with TRBD1. The germline CDR1 and CDR2 sequences are WSHSY and SAAADI. This CDR3 is 13 amino acids long. Losses at the gene ends were 5 bases for V and 6 bases for J; bases not matched to a gene: 4. The CDR3 here is CASSSWTGDGYTF. In DNA form, the CDR3 reads TGCGCCAGCAGTTCCTGGACAGGGGATGGCTACACCTTC.

This clonotype was picked up many times. This chain links TRBV5-1 with TRBJ1-1, with 10 bases that match TRBD1. This CDR3 has 15 amino acids. V trimming: 4 bases; J trimming: 4 bases; junction bases outside the gene matches: 7. Germline V gene sequence: CDR1 SGHRS, CDR2 YFSETQ. The CDR3 sequence is CASSPGTGVTTEAFF. CDR3 in DNA: TGCGCCAGCAGCCCCGGGACAGGGGTCACCACTGAAGCTTTCTTT.

In its sample, this clonotype was seen many times. The chain uses TRBV29-1 and TRBJ2-7; 7 bases line up with TRBD1. The CDR3 consists of 15 residues. Germline V gives CDR1 SQVTM, CDR2 ANQGSEA. The trim removed 4 bases at V and 0 bases at J, leaving 9 bases unmatched. The CDR3 DNA sequence: TGCAGCGTTGTGGCGCAGGGGGTTACCTCCTACGAGCAGTACTTC. It encodes CSVVAQGVTSYEQYF.

The chain joins TRBV11-2 to TRBJ1-5; a weak D match, TRBD1 (5 bases). Per germline, CDR1 SGHAT and CDR2 FQNNGV. There are 15 residues in the CDR3. Trimming took 5 bases from V and 1 from J, leaving 12 bases between them. The CDR3 nucleotides read TGTGCCAGCAGCCCCCGGCAGGGAAGCAATCAGCCCCAGCATTTT. Protein: CASSPRQGSNQPQHF. Complete variable domain (other parts from reference TRBV11-2 and TRBJ1-5): EAGVAQSPRYKIIEKRQSVAFWCNPISGHATLYWYQQILGQGPKLLIQFQNNGVVDDSQLPKDRFSAERLKGVDSTLKIQPAKLEDSAVYLCASSPRQGSNQPQHFGDGTRLSIL.

This clonotype is judged medium-sized (0.01 to 0.1%). The gene calls are TRBV6-1 and TRBJ1-3; D gene ambiguous. Trimming left V 7 bases short and J 1 base short, with 8 bases between. The CDR3 runs 13 residues. CDR1 is MNHNS and CDR2 is SASEGT in the germline V gene. CDR3: CASTDISGNTIYF. In DNA, the CDR3 is TGTGCCAGCACCGACATTTCTGGAAACACCATATATTTT.

This clonotype has a handful of counts. The chain links TRBV5-6 to TRBJ1-2, with a tentative D call TRBD1 (6 bases). CDR3 size: 13 residues. Germline CDR1 SGHDT, CDR2 YYEEEE. Trimming cost V 5 bases and J 3 bases, with 11 bases left between them. CDR3: CASRTQGHYGYTF. The CDR3 bases are TGTGCCAGCAGGACACAGGGTCACTATGGCTACACCTTC.

This clonotype was recorded many times. The rearrangement links TRBV7-2 to TRBJ2-7; TRBD1 or TRBD2 may be the D gene (5 bases each). The CDR3 has 13 residues. V lost 5 bases to trimming and J lost 5 bases, with 13 bases between them. Germline V lookup: CDR1 SGHTA, CDR2 FQGNSA. The CDR3 region is CASSQVGGNEQYF. The CDR3 DNA sequence: TGTGCCAGCAGCCAGGTTGGGGGAAACGAGCAGTACTTC.

About this clonotype: This is likely a read error, given that the CDR3 carries no conserved phenylalanine or tryptophan at its end. It is unclear where the CDR3 begins or ends on the DNA, so no DNA is shown, and the CDR3 is as TCRdb lists it. The chain uses TRBV7-6 and TRBJ2-7; TRBD1, the D gene given by the table, was not confirmed from the DNA. The CDR3 is made up of 14 amino acids, end residues included. Looked up from germline, CDR1 is SGHVS and CDR2 is FNYEAQ. CDR3 protein: CASSPNRVLSEQYS.

About this clonotype itself: The likely explanation is a read error, given a far larger clone one base away. The V call is TRBV6-4, the J call TRBJ2-7; 8 positions match TRBD1. CDR3 length equals 15 residues. Germline trimming cut 2 bases from V and 7 bases from J; bases unmatched to any gene: 10. Germline V CDR1 and CDR2: MRHNA, SNTAGT. This CDR3 reads CASSDPGGYLGEQYF. Written as DNA, the CDR3 is TGTGCCAGCAGTGACCCAGGGGGCTATTTGGGTGAGCAGTACTTC.

This clonotype was seen repeatedly, ten times or more. The chain joins TRBV20-1 to TRBJ2-7, with D possibly TRBD2 on 5 matching bases. V shed 6 bases and J shed 2 bases, with 14 bases lying between them. This CDR3 has 13 residues. CDR1 is DFQATT, CDR2 SNEGSKA, per germline (reference sequence). The CDR3 is CSANDYGAYEQYF. The CDR3 bases are TGCAGTGCAAACGACTATGGGGCCTACGAGCAGTACTTC.

The chain links TRBV6-2 or TRBV6-3 to TRBJ2-1; perhaps TRBD2 as D (5 bases). Germline CDR1 MNHEY, CDR2 SVGEGT. CDR3 length equals 15 residues. The V end was cut by 6 bases, the J end by 2 bases, with 14 bases between. The CDR3 DNA sequence: TGTGCCAGCAGCAGAACGGGAAGGCCCTACAATGAGCAGTTCTTC. It is translated as CASSRTGRPYNEQFF.

At least ten counts were recorded for this clonotype. V gene TRBV19 combines with J gene TRBJ1-5; D call uncertain. CDR1 is LNHDA and CDR2 is SQIVND in the germline V gene (reference sequence). V shed 3 bases and J shed 6 bases, with 15 bases lying between them. The CDR3 loop spans 15 amino acids. CDR3: CASSMGRLGSQPQHF. CDR3 nucleotides: TGTGCCAGTAGTATGGGCAGGCTCGGTAGTCAGCCCCAGCATTTT.

The chain has TRBV12-3 or TRBV12-4 and TRBJ2-7; D is unclear. This CDR3 contains 11 residues. V was clipped by 4 bases and J by 4 bases, with 5 bases between them. In nucleotides, the CDR3 is TGTGCCAGCAGTTCCTTGTACGAGCAGTACTTC. Translation: CASSSLYEQYF.

V usage is TRBV2 and J usage is TRBJ1-2; D is possibly TRBD1 (5 bases). The length of the CDR3 is 13 residues. V was trimmed by 6 bases and J by 7 bases, leaving 15 bases between them. CDR1 is SNHLY and CDR2 is FYNNEI in the germline V gene. As DNA, the CDR3 is TGTGCCAGCAGCAACACGGGGGGGGTTGGCTACACCTTC. Translation: CASSNTGGVGYTF. The variable domain in full, completed from reference TRBV2 and TRBJ1-2, reads EPEVTQTPSHQVTQMGQEVILRCVPISNHLYFYWYRQILGQKVEFLVSFYNNEISEKSEIFDDQFSVERPDGSNFTLKIRSTKLEDSAMYFCASSNTGGVGYTFGSGTRLTVV.

The table lists this clonotype with many counts. The chain carries TRBV4-1 and TRBJ2-3; 7 bases map to TRBD2. Germline lookup yields CDR1 MGHRA and CDR2 YSYEKL. There are 16 residues in the CDR3. With V trimmed by 1 base and J by 4 bases, 8 bases remained unmatched. The CDR3 DNA is TGCGCCAGCAGCCAAGCCGAAGCGGGGTACGCAGATACGCAGTATTTT. Its translation: CASSQAEAGYADTQYF.

To note about this clonotype: A much larger clone differs by one base, so this may be a read error. This chain connects TRBV27 to TRBJ2-2; TRBD2 is a possible D gene (5 bases). CDR3 length equals 17 residues. Germline values: CDR1 MNHEY, CDR2 SMNVEV (reference sequence). In DNA, the CDR3 is TGTGCCACCTCCCCCCCTAGCTGGAGGCCGGGCACCGTGGAGCTGTTTTTT. This codes for CATSPPSWRPGTVELFF.

The chain links TRBV6-2 or TRBV6-3 to TRBJ2-7; 7 bases line up with TRBD1. Germline V gene data show CDR1 as MNHEY and CDR2 as SVGEGT. The junction had 19 bases not matched to a gene; V was cut back by 0 bases and J by 5 bases. The CDR3 is 19 residues long. CDR3 sequence: CASSYSPLPGQVPIHEQYF. The CDR3 DNA is TGTGCCAGCAGTTACTCTCCCCTACCCGGACAGGTTCCCATCCACGAGCAGTACTTC.

This clonotype has a count of ten or more. The V gene is TRBV15, the J gene TRBJ2-5; D not resolved. This CDR3 is 14 amino acids long. Trimming removed 6 bases from V and 2 bases from J, with 13 bases in between. CDR1 is LNHNV and CDR2 is YYDKDF in the germline V gene (reference sequence). This chain's CDR3 is CATRPTGWQETQYF. CDR3 nucleotides: TGTGCCACCAGACCCACCGGTTGGCAAGAGACCCAGTACTTC.

This clonotype is termed medium-sized. This sequence joins TRBV28 and TRBJ2-7; D may be TRBD1 (5 bases). The CDR3 totals 15 residues. V was clipped by 5 bases and J by 0 bases, with 14 bases between them. Germline CDR1 reads MDHEN; CDR2 reads SYDVKM. The chain's CDR3 is CASSPWGGSSYEQYF. The CDR3, as DNA: TGTGCCAGCAGTCCTTGGGGCGGAAGCTCCTACGAGCAGTACTTC.

Within the sample, this clonotype is hyperexpanded. The chain combines TRBV7-8 with TRBJ2-7; weak D call: TRBD2 (7 bases). From germline, CDR1 is SGHVS and CDR2 FQNEAQ. The ends were cut back, 5 bases at V and 5 bases at J, with 16 bases in the middle. The length of the CDR3 is 14 residues. CDR3 nucleotides: TGTGCCAGCAGCGGATCCCCGGGGGGCAACGAGCAGTACTTC. It translates to CASSGSPGGNEQYF.

As for this clonotype: It differs at one base from a far larger clone, so likely a read error. The V gene is TRBV6-1, the J gene TRBJ2-5, with TRBD2 matching over 8 bases. Germline values: CDR1 MNHNS, CDR2 SASEGT. CDR3 length equals 14 residues. V lost 5 bases to trimming and J lost 8 bases; unmatched junction nucleotides: 10. This chain's CDR3 is CASSYQLAVLTQYF. DNA for the CDR3: TGTGCCAGCAGTTATCAACTAGCGGTTCTCACCCAGTACTTC.

Worth noting for this clonotype: A far larger clone differs by one base, so this is likely a read error. The chain recombines TRBV6-2 or TRBV6-3 with TRBJ2-7; perhaps TRBD2 as D (6 bases). The closer fit of TRBJ2-5 to the DNA end suggests the J call may be wrong. The CDR3 runs 17 residues. Germline V gene data show CDR1 as MNHEY and CDR2 as SVGEGT. The CDR3 here is CASSYSRAGRYEETQYF. The CDR3 region has the DNA TGTGCCAGCAGTTACTCGAGGGCGGGGAGATACGAAGAGACCCAGTACTTC.

This clonotype came up many times. Here the CDR3 reads CASSVGPDPYNEQFF. The CDR3 coding sequence is TGTGCCAGCAGCGTCGGACCAGACCCTTACAATGAGCAGTTCTTC. This chain uses TRBV9 with TRBJ2-1; D gene uncertain. V lost 2 bases, J lost 4 bases, and 13 bases lay in between. The V gene's germline CDR1 is SGDLS and CDR2 YYNGEE. This CDR3 has 15 residues.

The CDR3 region is CASREPEGTDNEQFF. The CDR3 DNA reads as TGTGCCAGCAGAGAGCCCGAAGGGACCGATAATGAGCAGTTCTTC. The chain has TRBV6-9 and TRBJ2-1; D is tentatively TRBD1 or TRBD2 (5 bases each). Germline lookup yields CDR1 MNHGY and CDR2 SVAAGI. This CDR3 is 15 amino acids long. Trimming pared 6 bases from V and 7 bases from J, leaving 19 bases between.